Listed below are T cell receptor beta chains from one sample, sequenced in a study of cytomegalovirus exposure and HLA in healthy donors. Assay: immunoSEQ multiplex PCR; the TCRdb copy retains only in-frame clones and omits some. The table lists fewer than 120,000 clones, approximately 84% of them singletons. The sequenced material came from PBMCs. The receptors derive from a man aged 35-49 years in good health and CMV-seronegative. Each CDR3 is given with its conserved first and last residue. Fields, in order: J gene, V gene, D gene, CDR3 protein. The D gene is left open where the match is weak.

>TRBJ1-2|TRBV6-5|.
CASSPTAGRYTF
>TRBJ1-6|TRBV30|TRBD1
CAWSPYQGGSAYGSPLHF
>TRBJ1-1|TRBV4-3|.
CASSRGRDTEAFF
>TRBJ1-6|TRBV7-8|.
CASSPRTAGASSPLHF
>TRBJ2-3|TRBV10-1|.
CASSNRQKGDTQYF
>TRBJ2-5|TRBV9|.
CASSVDPGMMGETQYF
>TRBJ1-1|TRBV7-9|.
CASSVSSVNTEAFF
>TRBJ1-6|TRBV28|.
CASSDMGGFNSPLHF
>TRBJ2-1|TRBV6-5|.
CASSGIGSYNEQFF
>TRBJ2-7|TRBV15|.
CATSRDPGSEQYF
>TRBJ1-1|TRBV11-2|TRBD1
CASSTGGLGTEAFF
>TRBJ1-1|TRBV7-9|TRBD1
CASSLGTGMNTEAFF
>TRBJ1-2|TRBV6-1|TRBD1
CASSETGYYGYTF
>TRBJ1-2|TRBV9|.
CASSGGDTPNYGYTF